The following is a T cell receptor (beta chain) sequence with its context. Its antigen is unknown. Germline V gene sequence: CDR1 MNHEY, CDR2 SVGAGI. The V end lost 2 bases, the J end lost 6 bases, and 8 bases lay between the germline ends. This CDR3 comprises 12 residues. The entry originates in a study of T cell responses to AZD1222 COVID-19 vaccine. Broader study findings: Two AZD1222 administrations were followed by greater Spike-specific TCR breadth and depth. Researchers report vaccine-associated CD4 TCRs spanning spike, with dominance at 160-218 and 743-854. Baseline testing showed seropositivity in only a handful of AZD1222 recipients. Among the donors, most were white British and more were female, and clonal diversity was possibly underestimated.

This table comes from immunoSEQ multiplex PCR, and its TCRdb copy is limited to in-frame clones, with some not included. The table shows approximately 130,000 clones, with roughly 86% occurring only once. This specimen was peripheral blood, taken 28 days after the second AZD1222 dose. This TCR was sampled from an adult who received the AZD1222 COVID-19 vaccine. This rearrangement joins TRBV6-5 to TRBJ2-7; the D gene is possibly TRBD2 (6 bases). CDR3 residues: CASSYGGSEQYF. The CDR3 region has the DNA TGTGCCAGCAGTTACGGGGGGAGCGAGCAGTACTTC.